A single TCR beta chain is shown here with its context. This specimen belongs to a study of blood T cell repertoires in COVID-19. Measured with immunoSEQ multiplex PCR; TCRdb has only the in-frame clones, and not every one. The table includes 110,000 to 150,000 clones, more than 75% detected once. Between the trimmed V and J ends, which lost 1 base and 5 bases, there was a span of 14 bases. CDR1 and CDR2 from the germline V gene are LGHNA and YNFKEQ. The CDR3 contains 16 residues. The sequencing input was PBMCs or T cells enriched from blood (not recorded which). The chain is built from TRBV4-2 and TRBJ1-4; possible D gene TRBD1, 6 bases. This TCR derives from a man in his sixties who had recovered from COVID-19. CDR3 in DNA: TGTGCCAGCAGCCAAGCGAAGGGGGGGGGAAATGAAAAACTGTTTTTT. It is translated as CASSQAKGGGNEKLFF.